The TCR beta chain described here comes from a study of T cells in Graves' hyperthyroidism and ophthalmopathy. Whole-study results and caveats: Before onset, by a median of approximately 6.8 months, the model predicted ophthalmopathy.

Germline assignment: CDR1 KGHDR and CDR2 SFDVKD. CDR3 length: 16 residues. Trimming removed 5 bases from V and 8 bases from J, with 21 bases in between. The cohort's ophthalmopathy patients, a group with duration under 3 months, had a Clinical Activity Score of at least 3 and a NOSPECS grade of at least 4. It was 8.5 to 10 ml of fresh peripheral blood that supplied the PBMCs. A remark on this clonotype: Its antigen is as yet unknown.

Template material for amplifying TCR beta CDR3 regions consisted of RNA transcripts. Primed by the HTBI set, a first-round RT-PCR was run on the TCR CDR3. TCRdb analysed the multiplex PCR reads with MiXCR anew, one entry per CDR3 protein. The table records approximately 490,000 distinct CDR3 sequences, approximately 22% of them present only once. The clonotype was recovered from a woman aged 70 to 79 with Graves' ophthalmopathy. Sequencing was performed on blood. The V and J genes are TRBV24-1 and TRBJ2-1; possibly TRBD1 or TRBD2 for D (5 bases each). CDR3: CATSGGAGTGNHEQFF. CDR3 nucleotides: TGTGCCACCAGTGGTGGTGCCGGGACCGGCAACCATGAGCAGTTCTTC.